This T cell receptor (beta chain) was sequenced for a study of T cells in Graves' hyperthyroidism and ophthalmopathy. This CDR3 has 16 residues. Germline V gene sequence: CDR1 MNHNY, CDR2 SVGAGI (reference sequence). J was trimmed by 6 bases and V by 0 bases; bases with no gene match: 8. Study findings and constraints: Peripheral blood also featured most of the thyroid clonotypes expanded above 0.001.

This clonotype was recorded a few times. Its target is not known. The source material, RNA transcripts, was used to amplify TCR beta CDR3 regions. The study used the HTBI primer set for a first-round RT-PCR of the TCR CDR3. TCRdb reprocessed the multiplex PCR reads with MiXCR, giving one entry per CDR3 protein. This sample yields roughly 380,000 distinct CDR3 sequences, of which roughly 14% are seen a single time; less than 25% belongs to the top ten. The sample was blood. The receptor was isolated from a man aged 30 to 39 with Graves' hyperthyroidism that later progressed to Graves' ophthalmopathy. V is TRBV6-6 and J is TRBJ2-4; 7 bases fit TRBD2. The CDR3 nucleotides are TGTGCCAGCAGTTACTCGATTCCAGGGAGGGGAAACATTCAGTACTTC. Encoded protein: CASSYSIPGRGNIQYF.